The TCR beta chain described here comes from a study of blood T cell repertoires in COVID-19. The V gene's germline CDR1 is MNHEY and CDR2 SVGEGT. With 0 bases removed from V and 0 bases from J, the gap between germline ends came to 10 bases. The CDR3 spans 16 residues. Original processing notes: Estimation of nucleated cell counts was performed using reference gene primer amplification. Clones were sequenced by immunoSEQ multiplex PCR, and TCRdb holds only the in-frame ones, with some missing. That table supplies the V and J calls and clone size; D and trimming were determined from the DNA. Among 30,000 to 40,000 clones, approximately 88% were seen once, and the ten largest hold roughly 6.1%.

Material: peripheral blood. This clonotype originated in a human donor in a cohort sampled during active COVID-19. This chain connects TRBV6-2 or TRBV6-3 to TRBJ2-3, with D possibly matching TRBD2 (6 bases). For the CDR3, the DNA is TGTGCCAGCAGTTACTCCCTAGCGAGGAGCACAGATACGCAGTATTTT. Protein product: CASSYSLARSTDTQYF.